The 17 T cell receptor beta chains reported below all come from one sample, sequenced in a study of T cells after posttransplantation cyclophosphamide. Sequenced by immunoSEQ multiplex PCR; TCRdb stores in-frame clones only, minus some. The sample holds about 36,000 clones, about 77% seen once. Busulfan-fludarabine conditioning, marrow transplant, and cyclophosphamide on days +3 and +4 were administered. Sequencing was performed on CD4+ T cells sorted from blood, taken just over 1,900 days after a stem cell transplant with posttransplant cyclophosphamide. The receptors stem from a female patient in her 40s who received an allogeneic stem cell transplant from a related donor, was CMV-positive, and had no GVHD. Part of the T cells may come from the graft donor.

The rearrangement links TRBV18 to TRBJ1-4; unclear D gene. CDR3 length equals 15 residues. Germline CDR1 and CDR2: KGHSH and LQKENI. V dropped 3 bases and J dropped 7 bases, with 15 bases sitting between them. The CDR3 DNA reads TGTGCCAGCTCACCCCGCGGCGGCTTGGGTGAAAAACTGTTTTTT. Its protein product is CASSPRGGLGEKLFF.

This chain links TRBV6-6 with TRBJ1-2; 8 bases are a match to TRBD1. This CDR3 spans 13 amino acids. With 6 bases clipped from V and 6 bases from J, the junction kept 6 bases outside the gene matches. CDR1 is MNHNY and CDR2 is SVGAGI in the germline V gene (reference sequence). Here the CDR3 reads CASRNDRGDGYTF. The CDR3 DNA is TGTGCCAGCAGAAACGACAGGGGTGATGGCTACACCTTC.

V gene TRBV7-2 combines with J gene TRBJ1-1, with a possible D match to TRBD1 (5 bases). V was cut by 5 bases and J by 11 bases, with 12 bases left in between. Germline CDR1 reads SGHTA; CDR2 reads FQGNSA. CDR3 size: 11 residues. This CDR3 reads CASSNSRVAFF. In DNA, the CDR3 is TGTGCCAGCAGCAACTCCAGGGTGGCTTTCTTT.

CDR3 DNA sequence: TGTGCCAGCACCCGCGGCAATGAGCAGTTCTTC. This gives the protein CASTRGNEQFF. The rearrangement uses TRBV7-6 and TRBJ2-1, with D uncertain. Trimming pared 7 bases from V and 6 bases from J, leaving 7 bases between. This CDR3 has 11 amino acids. CDR1 and CDR2 from the germline V gene are SGHVS and FNYEAQ.

The chain recombines TRBV5-1 with TRBJ2-1, with D possibly matching TRBD1 (6 bases). In germline, CDR1 is SGHRS, CDR2 YFSETQ. The V and J ends lost 1 base and 8 bases respectively, with 19 bases between them. This CDR3 is 16 amino acids long. CDR3 nucleotide sequence: TGCGCCAGCAGCTTGCTTGACAGGACCGAAGGCCATGAGCAGTTCTTC. It yields the protein CASSLLDRTEGHEQFF. The whole variable domain, filled in from reference TRBV5-1 and TRBJ2-1, reads KAGVTQTPRYLIKTRGQQVTLSCSPISGHRSVSWYQQTPGQGLQFLFEYFSETQRNKGNFPGRFSGRQFSNSRSEMNVSTLELGDSALYLCASSLLDRTEGHEQFFGPGTRLTVL.

J is TRBJ2-1 and V is TRBV9; 8 bases align to TRBD2. Losses at the gene ends were 3 bases for V and 0 bases for J; bases not matched to a gene: 5. Germline V lookup: CDR1 SGDLS, CDR2 YYNGEE. The CDR3 contains 16 residues. The CDR3 coding sequence is TGTGCCAGCAGCGGACGGGGACTAGGCTCCTACAATGAGCAGTTCTTC. This gives the protein CASSGRGLGSYNEQFF.

The sample holds a few counts of this clone. The chain uses TRBV11-3 and TRBJ2-5, with TRBD2 matching over 7 bases. CDR1 is SGHNT, CDR2 YENEEA, per germline. This CDR3 is built from 17 residues. Losses at the gene ends were 6 bases for V and 1 base for J; bases not matched to a gene: 14. The chain's CDR3 is CASSLDPAGSPQETQYF. For the CDR3, the DNA is TGTGCCAGCAGTCTAGATCCAGCGGGGTCACCCCAAGAGACCCAGTACTTC.

The genes are TRBV18 and TRBJ2-7, with D perhaps matching TRBD1 (5 bases). V lost 0 bases and J 1 base, leaving 7 bases between the germline ends. Germline V gene sequence: CDR1 KGHSH, CDR2 LQKENI. The CDR3 consists of 14 residues. The DNA for the CDR3 is TGTGCCAGCTCACCACCGCCAGGGTCCTACGAGCAGTACTTC. Protein product: CASSPPPGSYEQYF.

This clone was picked up a small number of times. The chain has TRBV4-2 and TRBJ1-2; possible D gene TRBD1, 6 bases. Germline-derived CDR1 and CDR2 are LGHNA and YNFKEQ. The V end lost 7 bases, the J end lost 2 bases, and 11 bases lay between the germline ends. The CDR3 sequence is 13 residues long. CDR3 protein: CASNPQGNYGYTF. Here the CDR3 DNA reads TGTGCCAGCAACCCACAGGGAAACTATGGCTACACCTTC.

The chain joins TRBV11-2 to TRBJ2-5; unclear D gene. V lost 0 bases to trimming and J lost 1 base, with 15 bases between them. The CDR3 spans 17 residues. Germline CDR1 reads SGHAT; CDR2 reads FQNNGV. This CDR3 is CASSLEVGRLGQETQYF. The DNA for the CDR3 is TGTGCCAGCAGCTTAGAAGTGGGCAGGCTGGGCCAAGAGACCCAGTACTTC.

The chain joins TRBV5-4 to TRBJ2-7, with D perhaps matching TRBD2 (6 bases). Germline V gene data show CDR1 as SGHNT and CDR2 as YYREEE (reference sequence). V was cut by 4 bases and J by 0 bases, with 14 bases left in between. The CDR3 has 15 amino acids. CDR3 amino acids: CASSVGTLSSYEQYF. CDR3 coding DNA: TGTGCCAGCAGCGTCGGGACTCTAAGCTCCTACGAGCAGTACTTC.

This sequence joins TRBV18 and TRBJ2-7; weak D call: TRBD2 (6 bases). Trimming removed 2 bases from V and 5 bases from J, with 13 bases in between. CDR3 length: 14 residues. Germline V lookup: CDR1 KGHSH, CDR2 LQKENI. The CDR3 coding sequence is TGTGCCAGCTCACCATTGGGGGGTGTCGACGAGCAGTACTTC. The encoded protein is CASSPLGGVDEQYF. The whole variable domain, filled in from reference TRBV18 and TRBJ2-7, reads NAGVMQNPRHLVRRRGQEARLRCSPMKGHSHVYWYRQLPEEGLKFMVYLQKENIIDESGMPKERFSAEFPKEGPSILRIQQVVRGDSAAYFCASSPLGGVDEQYFGPGTRLTVT.

The chain links TRBV5-1 to TRBJ1-1; 8 nucleotides agree with TRBD1. The CDR3 sequence is 15 residues long. Germline V CDR1 and CDR2: SGHRS, YFSETQ. The J segment lost 1 base and the V segment lost 7 bases, leaving 9 bases of the junction unmatched. The CDR3 here is CASHFPGGENTEAFF. The CDR3, as DNA: TGCGCCAGCCACTTTCCAGGGGGCGAGAACACTGAAGCTTTCTTT.

J is TRBJ2-2 and V is TRBV7-2; D perhaps matches TRBD1 (6 bases). CDR3 length: 16 residues. Germline loops: CDR1 SGHTA, CDR2 FQGNSA. V lost 1 base and J lost 5, with 14 bases in between. This CDR3 is CASSLGGQGKTGELFF. CDR3 sequence (DNA): TGTGCCAGCAGCTTAGGAGGGCAGGGGAAGACCGGGGAGCTGTTTTTT.

The V call is TRBV15, the J call TRBJ1-5; 8 nucleotides agree with TRBD1. This CDR3 contains 15 residues. V lost 3 bases to trimming and J lost 2 bases; unmatched junction nucleotides: 3. Germline CDR1 is LNHNV and CDR2 is YYDKDF (reference sequence). DNA of the CDR3: TGTGCCACCAGCAGGGGACAGGTCGGCAATCAGCCCCAGCATTTT. It is translated as CATSRGQVGNQPQHF.

The chain recombines TRBV11-1 with TRBJ2-7; D is perhaps TRBD2 (5 bases). The germline V gene has CDR1 SGHAT and CDR2 FQDESV (reference sequence). Trimming left V 0 bases short and J 3 bases short, with 18 bases between. The CDR3 contains 17 residues. The CDR3 DNA follows: TGTGCCAGCAGCTTAGCGAGTACGGCCGCGGGTGGCTACGAGCAGTACTTC. It translates to CASSLASTAAGGYEQYF. The whole variable domain, filled in from reference TRBV11-1 and TRBJ2-7, reads EAEVAQSPRYKITEKSQAVAFWCDPISGHATLYWYRQILGQGPELLVQFQDESVVDDSQLPKDRFSAERLKGVDSTLKIQPAELGDSAMYLCASSLASTAAGGYEQYFGPGTRLTVT.

The rearrangement uses TRBV4-1 and TRBJ2-7; 12 nucleotides line up with TRBD1. With V trimmed by 5 bases and J by 7 bases, 6 bases remained unmatched. Germline CDR1 reads MGHRA; CDR2 reads YSYEKL. The CDR3 is made up of 14 amino acids. The CDR3 nucleotides read TGCGCCAGCAGCTACGGGACAGGGGGCAATGAGCAGTACTTC. It translates to CASSYGTGGNEQYF.